This TCR beta chain was retrieved from a study of T cell responses to AZD1222 COVID-19 vaccine. Findings and caveats of the study: No repertoire was sampled before or during the peak T cell response, only after it. At baseline, seropositivity was found in only 5 to 7 AZD1222 recipients. The donor group comprised mostly white British people and more females; the analysis possibly underestimated clonal diversity.

Comments on this clone: What it binds is unknown.

TCRdb's copy holds only in-frame clones and misses some; the assay was immunoSEQ multiplex PCR. The data show about 150,000 clones, 88% seen once. Trimming took off 4 bases at V and 7 bases at J, with 7 bases between the two ends. Germline assignment: CDR1 MNHEY and CDR2 SVGAGI. The CDR3 consists of 11 residues. This clonotype was sampled from an adult in good health. The sequences come from peripheral blood, collected on day 0 of AZD1222 vaccination. The chain recombines TRBV6-5 with TRBJ1-1; no definite D call. The CDR3 here is CASSWVGEAFF. Written as DNA, the CDR3 is TGTGCCAGCAGTTGGGTGGGTGAAGCTTTCTTT.